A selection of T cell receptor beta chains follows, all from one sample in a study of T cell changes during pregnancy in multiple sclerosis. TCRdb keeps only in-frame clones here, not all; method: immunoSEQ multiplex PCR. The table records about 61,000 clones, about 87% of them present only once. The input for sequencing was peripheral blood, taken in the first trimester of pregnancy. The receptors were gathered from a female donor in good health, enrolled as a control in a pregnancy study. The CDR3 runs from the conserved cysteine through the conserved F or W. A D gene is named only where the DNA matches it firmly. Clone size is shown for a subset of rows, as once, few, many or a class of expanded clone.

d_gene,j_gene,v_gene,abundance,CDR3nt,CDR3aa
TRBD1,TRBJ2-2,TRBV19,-,TGTGCCAGTAGTATAGGAGGGACAGTGAACACCGGGGAGCTGTTTTTT,CASSIGGTVNTGELFF
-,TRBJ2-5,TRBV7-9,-,TGTGCCAGCAGCTTAATGGGGGGTCAGCAACAGACCCAGTACTTC,CASSLMGGQQQTQYF
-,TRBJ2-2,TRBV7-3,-,TGTGCCACGGGCCGGGACACCTACACCGGGGAGCTGTTTTTT,CATGRDTYTGELFF
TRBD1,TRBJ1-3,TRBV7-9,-,TGTGCCAGCAGCTTAGCAGCAGGGGGCGAAGGAAACACCATATATTTT,CASSLAAGGEGNTIYF
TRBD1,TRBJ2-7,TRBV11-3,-,TGTGCCAGCAGCTTAGATCCCCCGAGACAGGGGGATACCGAGCAGTACTTC,CASSLDPPRQGDTEQYF
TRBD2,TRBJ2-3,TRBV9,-,TGTGCCAGCAGCCCCCTGGCTCGGGGAGGGGATACGCAGTATTTT,CASSPLARGGDTQYF
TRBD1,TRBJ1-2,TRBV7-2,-,TGTGCCAGCAGCCGGGGACAGGGGACGGGCTACACCTTC,CASSRGQGTGYTF
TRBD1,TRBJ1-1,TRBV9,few,TGTGCCAGCAGCGCGACAGGGGGCCCGAACACTGAAGCTTTCTTT,CASSATGGPNTEAFF
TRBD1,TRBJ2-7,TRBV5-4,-,TGTGCCAGCAGCTTTTTACAGGGGGCGGGTGAGCAGTACTTC,CASSFLQGAGEQYF
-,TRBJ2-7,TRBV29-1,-,TGCAGCGTTGCCCCTGCGGTTTCCTACGAGCAGTACTTC,CSVAPAVSYEQYF
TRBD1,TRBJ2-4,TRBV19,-,TGTGCCAGTAGTAAAATCATGGCGGCAGGGGGCATGGACATTCAGTACTTC,CASSKIMAAGGMDIQYF
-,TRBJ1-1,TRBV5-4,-,TGTGCCAGCAGCCCAGGGCCTGAGAACACTGAAGCTTTCTTT,CASSPGPENTEAFF
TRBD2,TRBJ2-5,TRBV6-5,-,TGTGCCAGCAGGAGTAGCGGGGGGGAAGAGACCCAGTACTTC,CASRSSGGEETQYF
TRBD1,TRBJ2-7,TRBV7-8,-,TGTGCCAGCAGCCAAGGCGAGGGACAGGGATTCTACGAGCAGTACTTC,CASSQGEGQGFYEQYF
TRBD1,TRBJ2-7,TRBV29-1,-,TGCAGCGTTGCGGCCACAGGGGACTACGAGCAGTACTTC,CSVAATGDYEQYF
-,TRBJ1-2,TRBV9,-,TGTGCCAGCAGCGTAGTAAACTATGGCTACACCTTC,CASSVVNYGYTF
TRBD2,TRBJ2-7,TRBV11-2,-,TGTGCCAGCAGCTTAGATCCACTAGCGGGGGGAAGGTCCTACGAGCAGTACTTC,CASSLDPLAGGRSYEQYF
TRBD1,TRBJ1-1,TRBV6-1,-,TGTGCCAGCAGTGAAGGTCCAGGGGGCGGAACTGAAGCTTTCTTT,CASSEGPGGGTEAFF
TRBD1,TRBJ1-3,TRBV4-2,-,TGTGCCAGCAGGCTAACGAGAGACAGGGAGCCTCCCATATATTTT,CASRLTRDREPPIYF
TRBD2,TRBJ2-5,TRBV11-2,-,TGTGCCAGCAGCCTAGGACTAGCGGAAGAGACCCAGTACTTC,CASSLGLAEETQYF
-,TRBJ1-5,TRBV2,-,TGTGCCAGCAGTGAGAGTTGGGGGGACGGCCAGCCCCAGCATTTT,CASSESWGDGQPQHF
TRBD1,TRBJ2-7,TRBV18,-,TGTGCCAGCTCGCTGACAGGGGACGAGCAGTACTTC,CASSLTGDEQYF
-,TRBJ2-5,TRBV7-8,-,TGTGCCAGCAGCTTAGAACGCGGTACTAAGACCCAGTACTTC,CASSLERGTKTQYF
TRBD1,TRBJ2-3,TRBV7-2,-,TGTGCCAGCAGCTTAGGATCCGGGACAGGGACGCAGTATTTT,CASSLGSGTGTQYF
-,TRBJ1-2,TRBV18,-,TGTGCCAGCTCACCGTCTGGAGGGTCGTATGGCTACACCTTC,CASSPSGGSYGYTF
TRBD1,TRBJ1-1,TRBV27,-,TGTGCCAGCAGTTTGGACAGGGGCCGGGGCACTGAAGCTTTCTTT,CASSLDRGRGTEAFF
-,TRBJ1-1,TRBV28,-,TGTGCCAGCAGAAAGACTCCCCGGGACACTGAAGCTTTCTTT,CASRKTPRDTEAFF
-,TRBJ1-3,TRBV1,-,TGCACCAGCAGCCAAGCCGAAAGGACAGAGGACTCTGGAAACACCATATATTTT,CTSSQAERTEDSGNTIYF
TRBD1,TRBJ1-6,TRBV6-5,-,TGTGCCAGCAGTTATACAGGGGGGTCACCCCTCCACTTT,CASSYTGGSPLHF
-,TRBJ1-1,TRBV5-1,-,TGCGCCAGCAGCTGGGGGGAGGACACTGAAGCTTTCTTT,CASSWGEDTEAFF
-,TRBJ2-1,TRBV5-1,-,TGCGCCAGCAGCTTCCAGGGGCAGAGGGGCGCGTCAGATGAGCAGTTCTTC,CASSFQGQRGASDEQFF
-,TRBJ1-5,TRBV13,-,TGTGCCAGCAGCTTCTCTAGGAGCAATCAGCCCCAGCATTTT,CASSFSRSNQPQHF
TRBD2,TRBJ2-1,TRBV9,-,TGTGCCAGCAGCGCCTTGTCGGGGGGGGGCAATGAGCAGTTCTTC,CASSALSGGGNEQFF
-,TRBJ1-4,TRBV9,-,TGTGCCAGCAGCGTAGGGGGCACTAATGAAAAACTGTTTTTT,CASSVGGTNEKLFF
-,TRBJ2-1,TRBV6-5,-,TGTGCCAGCAGTTACTCTGATAGCTCCTACAATGAGCAGTTCTTC,CASSYSDSSYNEQFF
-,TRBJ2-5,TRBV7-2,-,TGTGCCAGCAGCGTAAGTCGTTGGCTGAAGACCCAGTACTTC,CASSVSRWLKTQYF
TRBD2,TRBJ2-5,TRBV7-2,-,TGTGCCAGCAGCACCGGGACTAGCGGGTCCCAAGAGACCCAGTACTTC,CASSTGTSGSQETQYF
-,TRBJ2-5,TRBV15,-,TGTGCCACCAGCAGAGATGTCGGAGAGACCCAGTACTTC,CATSRDVGETQYF
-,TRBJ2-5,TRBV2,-,TGTGCCAGCAGTGAAGAGGCGGGGGCTGGGACCCAGTACTTC,CASSEEAGAGTQYF
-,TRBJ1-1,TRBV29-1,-,TGCAGCGTTGCCTCCCAGGTGGACACTGAAGCTTTCTTT,CSVASQVDTEAFF
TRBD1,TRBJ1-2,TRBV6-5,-,TGTGCCAGCAGTTCCCCGGGACAGAGATATGGCTACACCTTC,CASSSPGQRYGYTF
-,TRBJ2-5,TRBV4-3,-,TGCGCCAGCAGCCAAGATCGAGACTATCAAGAGACCCAGTACTTC,CASSQDRDYQETQYF
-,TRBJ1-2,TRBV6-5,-,TGTGCCAGCAGTTACTCGATTCAGGCCTATGGCTACACCTTC,CASSYSIQAYGYTF
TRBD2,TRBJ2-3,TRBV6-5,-,TGTGCCAGCAGCGTAAGACTAGCTCGCGCAGATACGCAGTATTTT,CASSVRLARADTQYF
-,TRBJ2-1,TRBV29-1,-,TGCAGCTTTAGGACCTCAGGGGTCGGGCAGTTCTTC,CSFRTSGVGQFF
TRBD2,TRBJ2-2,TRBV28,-,TGTGCCAGCTGCCGGGGGGGCACGGGCGGGGAGCTGTTTTTT,CASCRGGTGGELFF
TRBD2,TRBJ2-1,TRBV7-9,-,TGTGCCAGCAGCTTCTTCGGGGGGGATGAGCAGTTCTTC,CASSFFGGDEQFF
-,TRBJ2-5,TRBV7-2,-,TGTGCCAGCAGCTTAGGACAGTCCGGACCACAAGAGACCCAGTACTTC,CASSLGQSGPQETQYF
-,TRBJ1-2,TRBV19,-,TGTGCCAGTAGTCGGGGGGCCGCTGGAGAGTACCCTAACTATGGCTACACCTTC,CASSRGAAGEYPNYGYTF
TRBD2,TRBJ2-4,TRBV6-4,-,TGTGCCAGCAGTGTTTCGGCGGGGGAAGCCAAAAACATTCAGTACTTC,CASSVSAGEAKNIQYF
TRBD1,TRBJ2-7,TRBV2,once,TGTGCCAGCTGCGATCCGGGACAGCGAACCGAGCAGTACTTC,CASCDPGQRTEQYF
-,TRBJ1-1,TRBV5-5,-,TGTGCCAGCAGCCGGACAGCGAACACTGAAGCTTTCTTT,CASSRTANTEAFF
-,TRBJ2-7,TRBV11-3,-,TGTGCCAGCAGCTACGCGACAAATCCCTACGAGCAGTACTTC,CASSYATNPYEQYF